A selection of T cell receptor beta chains follows, all from one sample in a study of T cell repertoires in cytomegalovirus infection. TCRdb reanalysed the reads using MiXCR and keeps one entry per CDR3 protein. The sample has more than 150,000 distinct CDR3 sequences, 17% seen once; the top ten hold around 20%. The sample comprised CD8+ T cells from PBMCs. The receptors derive from a human donor in good health (CMV status not recorded). Some clones in this sample may be carry-over from other donors' samples. CDR3s include the opening cysteine and the closing phenylalanine or tryptophan. The D gene is left open where the match is weak. Where a row states a size, it is once, few, many or the class of an expanded clone; other rows omit it.

V gene,J gene,D gene,clone size,CDR3 DNA,CDR3 protein
TRBV6-2/TRBV6-3,TRBJ2-1,NA,NA,TGTGCCAGCAGTTACGGCCCCGACCATGAGCAGTTCTTC,CASSYGPDHEQFF
TRBV6-6,TRBJ2-1,TRBD2,NA,TGTGCCAGCAGTTACAGAGGACTAGCGGATGAGAATGAGCAGTTCTTC,CASSYRGLADENEQFF
TRBV7-9,TRBJ2-1,TRBD2,few,TGTGCCAGCATCACTAGCGGTTACTACAATGAGCAGTTCTTC,CASITSGYYNEQFF
TRBV7-6,TRBJ2-1,TRBD2,few,TGTGCCAGCAGCCCTAGCGGGGGGCCCTACAATGAGCAGTTCTTC,CASSPSGGPYNEQFF
TRBV7-9,TRBJ1-2,NA,NA,TGTGCCAGCAGCTACCGACAGGACTGGGCAATTAATGGCTACACCTTC,CASSYRQDWAINGYTF
TRBV7-2,TRBJ2-1,TRBD1,few,TGTGCCAGCAGCCTAAGGGGGCGGGCTATCTCCTACAATGAGCAGTTCTTC,CASSLRGRAISYNEQFF
TRBV6-2/TRBV6-3,TRBJ2-5,NA,NA,TGTGCCAGCAGTCGCTGGAGGGCTGGGCAAGAGACCCAGTACTTC,CASSRWRAGQETQYF
TRBV13,TRBJ1-2,TRBD1,NA,TGTGCCAGCAGCTCTGACGGGAGGGGGCAATACTATGGCTACACCTTC,CASSSDGRGQYYGYTF
TRBV6-2/TRBV6-3,TRBJ1-1,NA,NA,TGTGCCAGCAGTGCAATGGCTTCTGAAGCTTTCTTT,CASSAMASEAFF
TRBV20-1,TRBJ2-7,NA,NA,TGCAGTTGGGGGGTGGGCTCCCGCTCCTACGAGCAGTACTTC,CSWGVGSRSYEQYF
TRBV28,TRBJ2-5,NA,NA,TGTGCCAGCAGTTTATACCGGGAGCTACAAGAGACCCAGTACTTC,CASSLYRELQETQYF
TRBV15,TRBJ2-7,NA,few,TGTGCCACCAGCTCAAGCGGAGGACAGCCCTACGAGCAGTACTTC,CATSSSGGQPYEQYF
TRBV12-3/TRBV12-4,TRBJ2-5,TRBD1,NA,TGTGCCAGCAGCCCCCACCCTCACAGGGGTTGGAAGACCCAGTACTTC,CASSPHPHRGWKTQYF
TRBV20-1,TRBJ1-2,TRBD1,once,TGCAGTGCTAGAGATTCCGGGACAGGGTATGGCTACACCTTC,CSARDSGTGYGYTF
TRBV6-8,TRBJ2-2,NA,once,TGTGCCAGCAGAGCACTGGGGGTCACCGGGGAGCTGTTTTTT,CASRALGVTGELFF
TRBV7-2,TRBJ2-3,NA,many,TGTGCCAGCAGCTTAGAACGCCCTAGCACAGATACGCAGTATTTT,CASSLERPSTDTQYF
TRBV7-2,TRBJ2-1,TRBD2,few,TGTGCCACGGGACTAGCTTACAATGAGCAGTTCTTC,CATGLAYNEQFF
TRBV4-2,TRBJ1-3,NA,many,TGTGCCAGCAGCCCCGTGGCGGACAGCTCTGGAAACACCATATATTTT,CASSPVADSSGNTIYF
TRBV20-1,TRBJ1-1,NA,few,TGCAGTGCCCCAGTAAGGACATCAACAAGCTCTGAAGCTTTCTTT,CSAPVRTSTSSEAFF
TRBV6-2/TRBV6-3,TRBJ2-7,NA,NA,TGTGCCAGCAGTCAACCATACGAGCAGTACTTC,CASSQPYEQYF
TRBV12-3/TRBV12-4,TRBJ1-1,NA,few,TGTGCCAGCACCCCGGGACCCGGAGCTGAAGCTTTCTTT,CASTPGPGAEAFF
TRBV6-5,TRBJ2-5,NA,NA,TGTGCCCGCAGTTCCCGCTCCCTACAAGAGACCCAGTACTTC,CARSSRSLQETQYF
TRBV7-2,TRBJ2-1,NA,NA,TGTGCCAGCAGCTTAGCCAGAAAGTCTGAGCAGTTCTTC,CASSLARKSEQFF
TRBV7-6,TRBJ2-3,NA,few,TGTGCCAGCAGCTTAGGGAGGGAGGATACGCAGTATTTT,CASSLGREDTQYF
TRBV25-1,TRBJ1-1,NA,few,TGTGCCAGCAGTGAATTTGATGGGGTCCCTGAAGCTTTCTTT,CASSEFDGVPEAFF
TRBV28,TRBJ2-5,TRBD1,few,TGTGCCAGCAGCTTTTCGGATGACAGGGGTTGGCAAGAGACCCAGTACTTC,CASSFSDDRGWQETQYF
TRBV6-1,TRBJ2-1,NA,many,TGTGCCAGCAGTCCCGGGACTCCCGCGCCCCCCAATGAGCAGTTCTTC,CASSPGTPAPPNEQFF
TRBV15,TRBJ2-5,NA,few,TGTGCCACCAGTCGAGGGACCCAAGAGACCCAGTACTTC,CATSRGTQETQYF
TRBV10-3,TRBJ2-7,TRBD2,few,TGTGCCATCAGTGAGTCAACTAGCGGGACCTACGAGCAGTACTTC,CAISESTSGTYEQYF
TRBV6-6,TRBJ1-3,NA,NA,TGTGCCAGCAGTTACTCAAATGGAAACACCATATATTTT,CASSYSNGNTIYF
TRBV7-9,TRBJ2-5,NA,few,TGTGCCAGCAGCCCGCCGGTTCAAGAGACCCAGTACTTC,CASSPPVQETQYF
TRBV6-2/TRBV6-3,TRBJ2-7,NA,NA,TGTGCCAGCAGTTACGGGAAATACGAGCAGTACTTC,CASSYGKYEQYF
TRBV7-2,TRBJ2-2,NA,NA,TGTGCCAGCAGCCCCCCCTTCCTAGCGCTTAACACCGGGGAGCTGTTTTTT,CASSPPFLALNTGELFF
TRBV7-6,TRBJ1-1,NA,NA,TGTGCCAGCAGCTCGCGAGGGCCCATGAACACTGAAGCTTTCTTT,CASSSRGPMNTEAFF
TRBV2,TRBJ2-7,NA,once,TGTGCCAGCAAGGGCGCGGCTAGGGGCCACTACGAGCAGTACTTC,CASKGAARGHYEQYF
TRBV12-3/TRBV12-4,TRBJ2-2,NA,NA,TGTGCCCTCAGCCCCAGGACCGGGGAGCTGTTTTTT,CALSPRTGELFF
TRBV7-2,TRBJ2-3,NA,many,TGTGCCAGCAGCCCGGCACAGGGAACAGATACGCAGTATTTT,CASSPAQGTDTQYF
TRBV14,TRBJ1-3,NA,NA,TGTGCCAGCAGCCACGGGGCTGGAAACACCATATATTTT,CASSHGAGNTIYF
TRBV28,TRBJ2-7,NA,NA,TGTGCCAGCAGTTTTGATCGCTACGAGCAGTACTTC,CASSFDRYEQYF
TRBV6-2/TRBV6-3,TRBJ1-2,TRBD1,NA,TGTGCCAGCAGCGCGACAGGGGGCCAAGATGGCTACACCTTC,CASSATGGQDGYTF
TRBV2,TRBJ2-1,NA,NA,TGTGCCAGCAGTGGGGGTCCGGGGTCCTACAATGAGCAGTTCTTC,CASSGGPGSYNEQFF
TRBV7-9,TRBJ2-2,TRBD1,few,TGTGCCAGCAGCTTAGGTCGGACAGGGATGAACACCGGGGAGCTGTTTTTT,CASSLGRTGMNTGELFF
TRBV4-2,TRBJ2-1,TRBD2,NA,TGTGCCAGCAGCCCTCGTAGCGGGACCTTCTACAATGAGCAGTTCTTC,CASSPRSGTFYNEQFF
TRBV18,TRBJ2-1,NA,many,TGTGCCAGCTCACCTGAGGGTCCGAGCTCCTACAATGAGCAGTTCTTC,CASSPEGPSSYNEQFF
TRBV6-2/TRBV6-3,TRBJ1-1,NA,NA,TGTGCCAGCAGCAACACAGGGAACATGAAAGCTTTCTTT,CASSNTGNMKAFF